Following are 15 T cell receptor beta chains from one sample sequenced in a study of T cells in Graves' hyperthyroidism and ophthalmopathy. Template material for amplifying TCR beta CDR3 regions consisted of RNA transcripts. The HTBI set primed first-round TCR CDR3 RT-PCR. TCRdb re-analysed the multiplex PCR reads in MiXCR, keeping a single row per CDR3 protein. The sample lists 550,000 to 800,000 distinct CDR3 sequences, about 18% occurring once. Sequencing was done on a sample of blood. Receptors originate from a man aged 50 to 60 with Graves' hyperthyroidism.

This clonotype occurred many times. This sequence joins TRBV12-3 or TRBV12-4 and TRBJ2-1; possibly TRBD1 for D (6 bases). Trimming cost V 7 bases and J 9 bases, with 19 bases left between them. CDR3 length equals 14 residues. In DNA form, the CDR3 reads TGTGCCAGCACCATACAGGGAAGGGGCTCTGAGCAGTTCTTC. Protein product: CASTIQGRGSEQFF.

V is TRBV18 and J is TRBJ2-7; D ambiguous. The CDR3 consists of 14 residues. CDR1 and CDR2 from the germline V gene are KGHSH and LQKENI. With 3 bases removed from V and 2 bases from J, the gap between germline ends came to 11 bases. This chain's CDR3 is CASSPVKSAYEQYF. Here the CDR3 DNA reads TGTGCCAGCTCACCGGTGAAGTCCGCCTACGAGCAGTACTTC.

This clonotype was found many times. The V call is TRBV18, the J call TRBJ2-5; 9 positions match TRBD2. V shed 0 bases, J shed 4 bases, and the junction held 3 bases outside the gene matches. The CDR3 has 15 amino acids. In germline, CDR1 is KGHSH, CDR2 LQKENI. The CDR3 coding sequence is TGTGCCAGCTCACCACCTAGCGGGAGCGGAGAGACCCAGTACTTC. It is translated as CASSPPSGSGETQYF.

This clonotype was detected ten times or more. The chain uses TRBV7-2 and TRBJ2-5; D not resolved. Germline CDR1 is SGHTA and CDR2 is FQGNSA. Trimming took 1 base from V and 5 from J, leaving 8 bases between them. The CDR3 consists of 13 residues. Here the CDR3 DNA reads TGTGCCAGCAGCTTAGTTAGGACGGAGACCCAGTACTTC. Translated, it gives CASSLVRTETQYF.

Many counts were recorded for this clonotype. The chain carries TRBV6-5 and TRBJ2-6, with 7 bases matching TRBD1. Germline CDR1 is MNHEY and CDR2 is SVGAGI. This CDR3 contains 18 residues. After removal of 0 bases from V and 4 bases from J, the junction contained 9 bases not matched to a gene. This CDR3 is CASSYSIDRASGANVLTF. CDR3 coding DNA: TGTGCCAGCAGTTACTCGATTGACAGGGCATCGGGGGCCAACGTCCTGACTTTC.

The CDR3 DNA sequence: TGCGCCAGCAGCTCCATAGCGGACCAACCCCCACGCGAGCAGTACTTC. This encodes CASSSIADQPPREQYF. The rearrangement links TRBV5-1 to TRBJ2-7, with D possibly TRBD2 on 6 matching bases. Deletions cut 3 bases from V and 6 bases from J, with 22 bases between. This CDR3 is built from 16 residues. CDR1 and CDR2 from the germline V gene are SGHRS and YFSETQ.

This clonotype was seen a few times. The chain uses TRBV6-1 and TRBJ2-1; D is uncertain. CDR3 length: 16 amino acids. Trimming shortened V by 3 bases and J by 0 bases, and 12 bases separated the two germline ends. CDR1 is MNHNS and CDR2 is SASEGT in the germline V gene. This CDR3 reads CASSDGAVSSYNEQFF. Written as DNA, the CDR3 is TGTGCCAGCAGTGATGGTGCGGTGAGCTCCTACAATGAGCAGTTCTTC.

This clonotype has ten or more counts. The gene calls are TRBV30 and TRBJ1-3; D perhaps matches TRBD1 (5 bases). V dropped 3 bases and J dropped 4 bases, with 16 bases sitting between them. CDR1 and CDR2 (germline): GTSNPN, SVGIG (reference sequence). The CDR3 is made up of 15 amino acids. CDR3 residues: CAWRKTPGNGNTIYF. CDR3 sequence (DNA): TGTGCCTGGAGAAAAACCCCAGGGAACGGAAACACCATATATTTT.

This clonotype was counted ten times or more. The chain is built from TRBV3-1 and TRBJ1-1, with a weak D call TRBD1 (6 bases). The CDR3 runs to 14 residues. Germline V CDR1 and CDR2: LGHDT, YNNKEL (reference sequence). V shed 4 bases and J shed 4 bases, with 13 bases lying between them. The DNA for the CDR3 is TGTGCCAGCAGCCGATCAGGGGCATCCACTGAAGCTTTCTTT. Protein: CASSRSGASTEAFF.

The chain recombines TRBV19 with TRBJ2-1; TRBD2 agrees at 7 bases. V lost 7 bases, J lost 9 bases, and 18 bases stayed unmatched. The CDR3 runs 16 residues. The germline V gene encodes CDR1 LNHDA and CDR2 SQIVND (reference sequence). CDR3 region: CASTTSPPRASGEQFF. In nucleotides, the CDR3 is TGTGCCAGTACCACGAGCCCCCCCCGGGCTAGCGGTGAGCAGTTCTTC. Full variable domain (remainder filled in from reference TRBV19 and TRBJ2-1): DGGITQSPKYLFRKEGQNVTLSCEQNLNHDAMYWYRQDPGQGLRLIYYSQIVNDFQKGDIAEGYSVSREKKESFPLTVTSAQKNPTAFYLCASTTSPPRASGEQFFGPGTRLTVL.

About this clonotype: Possible read error: a much larger clone is one base away. The chain carries TRBV6-1 and TRBJ1-1, with D possibly being TRBD1 (5 bases). The CDR3 is made up of 14 amino acids. The V gene's germline CDR1 is MNHNS and CDR2 SASEGT. The V and J ends lost 6 bases and 7 bases respectively, with 18 bases between them. Written as DNA, the CDR3 is TGTGCCAGCAGGGGACGAGGGTGGCGGGGTGAAGCTTTCTTT. It encodes CASRGRGWRGEAFF.

Note on this clonotype: An end of the junction differs from the germline gene, which may be a read error. The CDR3: CSSSLQGARSEQYF. The CDR3 DNA sequence: TGTTCCAGCAGTTTGCAGGGGGCGCGAAGTGAGCAGTACTTC. V is TRBV28 and J is TRBJ2-7, with 8 nucleotides matching TRBD1. Germline V CDR1 and CDR2: MDHEN, SYDVKM. This CDR3 has 14 amino acids. Filled out from reference TRBV28 and TRBJ2-7, the complete variable domain reads DVKVTQSSRYLVKRTGEKVFLECVQDMDHENMFWYRQDPGLGLRLIYFSYDVKMKEKGDIPEGYSVSREKKERFSLILESASTNQTSMYLCSSSLQGARSEQYFGPGTRLTVT.

The chain has TRBV28 and TRBJ1-5; 9 positions agree with TRBD1. This CDR3 has 16 residues. Germline CDR1 reads MDHEN; CDR2 reads SYDVKM. Trimming removed 3 bases from V and 5 bases from J; junction bases left unmatched: 8. CDR3: CASSFSSGTGYQPQHF. The CDR3 DNA sequence: TGTGCCAGCAGTTTCTCCTCCGGGACAGGGTATCAGCCCCAGCATTTT.

This clonotype was counted between two and nine times. V gene TRBV19 combines with J gene TRBJ1-6; weak D call: TRBD1 (5 bases). The V end lost 6 bases, the J end lost 6 bases, and 18 bases lay between the germline ends. CDR1 and CDR2 from the germline V gene are LNHDA and SQIVND (reference sequence). The CDR3 is 16 residues long. CDR3 nucleotides: TGTGCCAGTAGCATCATTGGACAAGGGCCTAATTCACCCCTCCACTTT. Translating it yields CASSIIGQGPNSPLHF.

This clonotype was recorded a few times. The chain recombines TRBV30 with TRBJ2-5; D not resolved. Between the trimmed V and J ends, which lost 2 bases and 5 bases, there was a span of 9 bases. The CDR3 has 12 amino acids. CDR1 and CDR2 from the germline V gene are GTSNPN and SVGIG (reference sequence). CDR3 sequence: CAWSNGAETQYF. The CDR3 DNA reads TGTGCCTGGAGTAATGGCGCTGAGACCCAGTACTTC.